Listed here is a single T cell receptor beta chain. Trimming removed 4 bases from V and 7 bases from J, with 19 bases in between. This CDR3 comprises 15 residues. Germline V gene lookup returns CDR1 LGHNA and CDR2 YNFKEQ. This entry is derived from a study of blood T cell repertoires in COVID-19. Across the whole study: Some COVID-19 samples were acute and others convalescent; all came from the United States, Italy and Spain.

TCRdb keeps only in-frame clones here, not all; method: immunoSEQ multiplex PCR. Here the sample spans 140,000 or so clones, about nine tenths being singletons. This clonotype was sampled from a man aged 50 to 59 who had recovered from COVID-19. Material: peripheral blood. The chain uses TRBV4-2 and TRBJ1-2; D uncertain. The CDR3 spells CASSRNDRDSGGYTF. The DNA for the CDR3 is TGTGCCAGCAGCCGGAACGACCGGGATTCGGGTGGCTACACCTTC.